These T cell receptor beta chains were read from a single sample in a study of CD8+ T cells in alopecia areata. Sequencing was performed with immunoSEQ multiplex PCR; in TCRdb, only in-frame clones are kept and a portion is missing. The profile covers 93,000 or so clones, with around 86% appearing a single time and over 8.5% taken by the ten largest. Sequenced here: CD8+ T cells sorted from blood, sampled at approximately week 34, from a patient treated with tofacitinib. The receptors were sampled from a human donor with alopecia areata. The CDR3 runs from the conserved cysteine through the conserved F or W. A D gene is named only where the DNA matches it firmly. Size is stated for part of the rows, as once, few or many counts, or as a class when the clone is expanded.

clone_size	v_call	d_call	j_call	cdr3_nt	cdr3_aa
NA	TRBV30	NA	TRBJ2-6	TGTGCCTGGAGTCCCCATCGTGGGGCCAACGTCCTGACTTTC	CAWSPHRGANVLTF
NA	TRBV30	NA	TRBJ2-7	TGTGCCTGGAGTCCCTCCTTTGAGTACGAGCAGTACTTC	CAWSPSFEYEQYF
NA	TRBV5-4	NA	TRBJ2-1	TGTGCCAGCAGCTTGGCCGGAAATGAGCAGTTCTTC	CASSLAGNEQFF
few	TRBV2	TRBD2	TRBJ2-1	TGTGCCAGCTTACTAGCGGGAGACAATGAGCAGTTCTTC	CASLLAGDNEQFF
once	TRBV6-1	NA	TRBJ2-7	TGTGCCAGCAGTGACGGATGGGGTATTTCCTACGAGCAGTACTTC	CASSDGWGISYEQYF
NA	TRBV30	NA	TRBJ2-2	TGTGCCTGGAGGGGGGCAGCGAACACCGGGGAGCTGTTTTTT	CAWRGAANTGELFF
NA	TRBV9	NA	TRBJ2-1	TGTGCCAGCAGCGTAGATTCTGGACTTGGGTCCTACAATGAGCAGTTCTTC	CASSVDSGLGSYNEQFF
NA	TRBV5-1	NA	TRBJ1-1	TGCGCCAGCAGCTTGGACTCAGGGAACACTGAAGCTTTCTTT	CASSLDSGNTEAFF
NA	TRBV5-1	NA	TRBJ2-3	TGCGCCAGCAGCTTTGTGCGCGATACGCAGTATTTT	CASSFVRDTQYF
NA	TRBV27	TRBD2	TRBJ2-7	TGTGCCAGCAGTTTGAGCGGGAACACGGTCCACGAGCAGTACTTC	CASSLSGNTVHEQYF
NA	TRBV4-1	NA	TRBJ1-2	TGCGCCAGCAGCCAAGATCCTAACTATGGCTACACCTTC	CASSQDPNYGYTF
few	TRBV19	TRBD2	TRBJ2-2	TGTGCCAGTACACCGTCAATACTAGCGGGAGGAGAAACCGGGGAGCTGTTTTTT	CASTPSILAGGETGELFF
NA	TRBV6-6	NA	TRBJ1-2	TGTGCCAGCAGTTTGCCAGGGGACTATGGCTACACCTTC	CASSLPGDYGYTF
NA	TRBV7-9	NA	TRBJ1-1	TGTGCCAGCAGCTTACCGGGGGCGGCTGAAGCTTTCTTT	CASSLPGAAEAFF
NA	TRBV20-1	NA	TRBJ2-1	TGCAGTGCTAGTCGCTACAATGAGCAGTTCTTC	CSASRYNEQFF
NA	TRBV29-1	TRBD2	TRBJ2-3	TGCAGCGTACCCCTACCGGGGCGGGGGGTTAGCACAGATACGCAGTATTTT	CSVPLPGRGVSTDTQYF
few	TRBV5-1	TRBD1	TRBJ1-1	TGCGCCAGCAGCTTGGTGTGGACAGGGGCATTGAACACTGAAGCTTTCTTT	CASSLVWTGALNTEAFF
NA	TRBV7-6	TRBD1	TRBJ1-2	TGTGCCAGCAGCACAGGGGGCGTTGGCTATGGCTACACCTTC	CASSTGGVGYGYTF
few	TRBV7-9	TRBD2	TRBJ2-1	TGTGCCAGCAGCTTAGCGTTAGCGGGAGATCGTGAGCAGTTCTTC	CASSLALAGDREQFF
NA	TRBV13	TRBD2	TRBJ2-1	TGTGCCAGCAGCGTCCTTTTTCAAGACACTACGGGAGGCGCGTGGAGGCTCTCCTACAATGAGCAGTTCTTC	CASSVLFQDTTGGAWRLSYNEQFF
NA	TRBV19	TRBD1	TRBJ1-1	TGTGCCAGTAGTCTGGGACAGAGGGAAGCTTTCTTT	CASSLGQREAFF
few	TRBV5-6	TRBD2	TRBJ2-1	TGTGCCAGCAGCGGGGGGACTAGCGGGATTTACAATGAGCAGTTCTTC	CASSGGTSGIYNEQFF
NA	TRBV29-1	NA	TRBJ2-7	TGCAGCGTCAACATCCTCTACGAGCAGTACTTC	CSVNILYEQYF
NA	TRBV9	NA	TRBJ1-5	TGTGCCAGCAGCGTTAGGGATGATCAGCCCCAGCATTTT	CASSVRDDQPQHF
few	TRBV7-8	NA	TRBJ2-1	TGTGCCAGCAGCTTAGCAGGAGTCAGGAATGAGCAGTTCTTC	CASSLAGVRNEQFF
NA	TRBV7-9	NA	TRBJ2-7	TGTGCCAGCAGCTTAGCAGGGACCGAGCAGTACTTC	CASSLAGTEQYF
NA	TRBV19	NA	TRBJ2-5	TGTGCCAGTAGTATGCGGGGCCTCGGTGAGACCCAGTACTTC	CASSMRGLGETQYF
NA	TRBV29-1	TRBD1	TRBJ2-5	TGCAGCGCGGACAGGGGCCAAGAGACCCAGTACTTC	CSADRGQETQYF
NA	TRBV9	NA	TRBJ2-7	TGTGCCAGCAGCGTAGGAGGCAGGGGACCCGACGAGCAGTACTTC	CASSVGGRGPDEQYF
NA	TRBV7-9	TRBD2	TRBJ2-1	TGTGCCAGCAGCTCTCGAGGGGGACCGGGACTAGCGGCCCATGAGCAGTTCTTC	CASSSRGGPGLAAHEQFF
NA	TRBV29-1	NA	TRBJ2-7	TGCAGCGCCCCGTCTGGTAGCTACGAGCAGTACTTC	CSAPSGSYEQYF
NA	TRBV13	NA	TRBJ1-2	TGTGCCAGCAGCACGAAGGGCCAGGGGATTTTCTATGGCTACACCTTC	CASSTKGQGIFYGYTF
NA	TRBV14	TRBD2	TRBJ2-3	TGTGCCAGCAGCCACTGGACTAGCGGGGGCCATACGCAGTATTTT	CASSHWTSGGHTQYF
NA	TRBV29-1	TRBD1	TRBJ2-5	TGCAGCGTTGACGTGGGACAGGGTCGAGAGACCCAGTACTTC	CSVDVGQGRETQYF
NA	TRBV25-1	NA	TRBJ2-7	TGTGCCAGCAGTGAATACGAGCAGTACTTC	CASSEYEQYF
NA	TRBV9	NA	TRBJ2-6	TGTGCCAGCAGCTCTGGGGCCAACGTCCTGACTTTC	CASSSGANVLTF
once	TRBV6-4	NA	TRBJ2-1	TGTGCCAGCAGTGACTCGGCGAGGGGATCCTACAATGAGCAGTTCTTC	CASSDSARGSYNEQFF
NA	TRBV7-9	NA	TRBJ2-7	TGTGCCAGCAGCTCCACGCTAGGGATTATGAACGAGCAGTACTTC	CASSSTLGIMNEQYF
NA	TRBV29-1	NA	TRBJ1-1	TGCAGCGTTGAAGATTTTGCAGGAGAGAACACTGAAGCTTTCTTT	CSVEDFAGENTEAFF
NA	TRBV12-5	NA	TRBJ2-3	TGTGCTAGTGGAGATACGCAGTATTTT	CASGDTQYF
NA	TRBV7-9	TRBD1	TRBJ1-1	TGTGCCAGCAGCATGGGTCAGGGGGCCACTGAAGCTTTCTTT	CASSMGQGATEAFF
NA	TRBV5-4	NA	TRBJ2-7	TGTGCCAGCAGCCCTGGCGGCCGTCCCTACGAGCAGTACTTC	CASSPGGRPYEQYF
NA	TRBV4-1	TRBD2	TRBJ2-5	TGCGCCAGCAGCACCAGCGGGGCAGCCCAGTACTTC	CASSTSGAAQYF
NA	TRBV29-1	NA	TRBJ2-7	TGCAGCGTTACCGGAAAGAGCTCCTACGAGCAGTACTTC	CSVTGKSSYEQYF
NA	TRBV7-7	TRBD2	TRBJ2-5	TGTGCTAGCAGCTTAGTTCCTAGCGGGAGGGGAAAAAGTGAAGAGACCCAGTACTTC	CASSLVPSGRGKSEETQYF